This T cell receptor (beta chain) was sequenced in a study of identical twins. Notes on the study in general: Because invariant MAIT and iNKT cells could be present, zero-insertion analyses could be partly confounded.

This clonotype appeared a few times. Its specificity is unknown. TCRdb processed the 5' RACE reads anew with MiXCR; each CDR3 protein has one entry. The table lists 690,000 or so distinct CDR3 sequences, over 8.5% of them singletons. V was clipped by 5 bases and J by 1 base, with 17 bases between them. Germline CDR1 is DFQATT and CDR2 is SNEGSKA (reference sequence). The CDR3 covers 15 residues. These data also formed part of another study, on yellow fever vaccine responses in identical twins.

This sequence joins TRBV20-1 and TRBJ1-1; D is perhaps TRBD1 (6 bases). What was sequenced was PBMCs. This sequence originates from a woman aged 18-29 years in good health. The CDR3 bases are TGCAGTGCTGGGGGACACTGGGGGACGAACACTGAAGCTTTCTTT. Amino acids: CSAGGHWGTNTEAFF.